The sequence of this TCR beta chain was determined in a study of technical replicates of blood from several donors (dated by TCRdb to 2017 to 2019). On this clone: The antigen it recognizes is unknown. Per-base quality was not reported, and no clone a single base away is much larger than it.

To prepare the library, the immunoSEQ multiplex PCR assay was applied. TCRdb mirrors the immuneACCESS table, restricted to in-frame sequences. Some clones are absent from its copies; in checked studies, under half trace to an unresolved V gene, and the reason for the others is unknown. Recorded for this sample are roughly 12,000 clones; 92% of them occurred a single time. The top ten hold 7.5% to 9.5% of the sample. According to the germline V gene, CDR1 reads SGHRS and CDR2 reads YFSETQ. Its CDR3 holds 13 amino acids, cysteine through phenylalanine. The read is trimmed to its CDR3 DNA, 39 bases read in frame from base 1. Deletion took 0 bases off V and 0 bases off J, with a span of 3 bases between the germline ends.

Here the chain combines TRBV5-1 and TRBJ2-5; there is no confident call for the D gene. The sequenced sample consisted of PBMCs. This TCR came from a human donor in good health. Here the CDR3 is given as CASSLGNQETQYF. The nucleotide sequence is TGCGCCAGCAGCTTGGGTAACCAAGAGACCCAGTACTTC.